This TCR beta chain was identified in a study of T cell responses to AZD1222 COVID-19 vaccine. Whole-study results and caveats: The CD4 TCRs associated with vaccination extended across spike and predominated at 160-218 and 743-854.

With respect to this clone: The antigen is not known.

Profiling relied on immunoSEQ multiplex PCR, and the TCRdb table lists in-frame clones only, not all of them. The data show some 84,000 clones, with roughly 85% seen just once and 7.9% held by the top ten. Germline V gene sequence: CDR1 SEHNR, CDR2 FQNEAQ (reference sequence). V lost 11 bases to trimming and J lost 0 bases, with 13 bases between them. CDR3 length equals 14 residues. The receptor was derived from an adult in good health. This sequence joins TRBV7-9 and TRBJ2-2; D might be TRBD2 (6 bases). Sequenced material: peripheral blood, taken on day 0 of AZD1222 vaccination. CDR3 sequence: CAARPGANTGELFF. CDR3 nucleotide sequence: TGTGCCGCCAGGCCGGGGGCGAACACCGGGGAGCTGTTTTTT.